These T cell receptor beta chains were read from a single sample in a study of OX40 agonist ivuxolimab in advanced cancers. Profiling relied on immunoSEQ multiplex PCR, and the TCRdb table lists in-frame clones only, not all of them. The sample shows some 27,000 clones, 90% of them seen only once. The sequencing here drew on CD4+ or CD8+ T cells sorted from blood, taken in a trial of the OX40 agonist ivuxolimab. The receptor source for this set is an adult with an advanced solid tumor such as melanoma, head and neck, liver or kidney cancer. The CDR3 runs from the conserved cysteine through the conserved F or W. A D gene is named only where the DNA matches it firmly. Rows give clone size only sometimes, using once, few, many, or a class for an expanded clone.

abundance	v_gene	d_gene	j_gene	CDR3aa	CDR3nt
-	TRBV27	-	TRBJ2-7	CASRSPGVVYEQYF	TGTGCCAGCAGATCTCCGGGAGTCGTGTACGAGCAGTACTTC
-	TRBV9	-	TRBJ2-1	CASTLGVAVSSYNEQFF	TGTGCCAGCACCCTTGGGGTAGCGGTGAGCTCCTACAATGAGCAGTTCTTC
-	TRBV6-5	TRBD1	TRBJ1-5	CASRTGGNQPQHF	TGTGCCAGCAGGACAGGGGGAAATCAGCCCCAGCATTTT
-	TRBV7-9	-	TRBJ2-2	CASSPSENTGELFF	TGTGCCAGCAGTCCGAGCGAAAACACCGGGGAGCTGTTTTTT
-	TRBV27	TRBD1	TRBJ2-7	CASRTGGYGQYF	TGTGCCAGCAGAACAGGGGGATACGGGCAGTACTTC
-	TRBV5-6	-	TRBJ2-7	CASSPTGIYEQYF	TGTGCCAGCAGCCCTACGGGAATCTACGAGCAGTACTTC
-	TRBV7-6	TRBD1	TRBJ2-5	CASSSPRVGQGEETQYF	TGTGCCAGCAGCTCCCCCCGGGTGGGACAGGGAGAAGAGACCCAGTACTTC
-	TRBV4-3	TRBD2	TRBJ2-2	CASSHWGGNTGELFF	TGCGCCAGCAGCCATTGGGGGGGAAACACCGGGGAGCTGTTTTTT
once	TRBV18	-	TRBJ1-2	CASSPPQGRGYTF	TGTGCCAGCTCACCACCGCAGGGGCGCGGCTACACCTTC
-	TRBV4-2	TRBD2	TRBJ2-3	CASSQRTSPDTQYF	TGTGCCAGCAGCCAGCGGACTAGCCCAGATACGCAGTATTTT
-	TRBV29-1	-	TRBJ2-5	CSVEGSPTQETQYF	TGCAGCGTTGAGGGTTCTCCTACACAAGAGACCCAGTACTTC
-	TRBV11-3	TRBD1	TRBJ2-1	CASSHRRTGSDEQFF	TGTGCCAGCAGCCATCGACGGACAGGGAGCGATGAGCAGTTCTTC
-	TRBV7-9	-	TRBJ2-1	CASSTTGRDDNEQFF	TGTGCCAGCAGCACGACGGGGCGTGATGACAATGAGCAGTTCTTC
-	TRBV29-1	TRBD2	TRBJ2-7	CSVVVSTGGTSLGFYEQYF	TGCAGCGTTGTGGTATCGACAGGAGGGACTAGTCTGGGGTTTTACGAGCAGTACTTC
-	TRBV19	-	TRBJ2-7	CASSMLNRDGREQYF	TGTGCCAGTAGTATGTTAAACAGGGACGGTCGCGAGCAGTACTTC
-	TRBV29-1	TRBD2	TRBJ2-1	CSVVSLADYNEQFF	TGCAGCGTTGTAAGTCTAGCGGATTACAATGAGCAGTTCTTC
few	TRBV9	TRBD1	TRBJ2-7	CASSPRGTGEAEQYF	TGTGCCAGCAGCCCCCGAGGGACAGGGGAGGCCGAGCAGTACTTC
-	TRBV29-1	TRBD2	TRBJ2-7	CSARLAASYEQYF	TGCAGCGCCCGACTAGCGGCCTCCTACGAGCAGTACTTC
-	TRBV14	-	TRBJ2-1	CASSQVDGFRAVGDEQFF	TGTGCCAGCAGCCAAGTTGATGGTTTTCGGGCGGTTGGGGATGAGCAGTTCTTC
-	TRBV13	TRBD1	TRBJ2-7	CASSLGQGWAYEQYF	TGTGCCAGCAGCTTAGGACAGGGGTGGGCCTACGAGCAGTACTTC
-	TRBV9	-	TRBJ2-1	CASSVGGNSYNEQFF	TGTGCCAGCAGCGTAGGGGGAAACTCCTACAATGAGCAGTTCTTC
-	TRBV7-8	-	TRBJ1-1	CASSLVGTAEAFF	TGTGCCAGCAGCTTAGTGGGGACGGCTGAAGCTTTCTTT
-	TRBV2	-	TRBJ2-1	CASSTDSYNEQFF	TGTGCCAGCAGTACGGATTCCTACAATGAGCAGTTCTTC
-	TRBV27	TRBD2	TRBJ2-1	CASSSLLAGVSTDEQFF	TGTGCCAGCAGTTCCCTTCTAGCGGGAGTATCTACCGATGAGCAGTTCTTC
-	TRBV11-2	-	TRBJ2-1	CASTPFRVAAYNEQFF	TGTGCCAGCACCCCATTCCGGGTGGCCGCCTACAATGAGCAGTTCTTC
few	TRBV6-5	TRBD1	TRBJ2-7	CASSKGTGAYEQYF	TGTGCCAGCTCCAAAGGGACAGGGGCCTACGAGCAGTACTTC
once	TRBV9	TRBD1	TRBJ2-7	CASSGDSYEQYF	TGTGCCAGCAGCGGGGACAGCTACGAGCAGTACTTC
-	TRBV6-5	-	TRBJ2-7	CASSYQGPSSYEQYF	TGTGCCAGCAGTTACCAGGGCCCTTCCTCCTACGAGCAGTACTTC
-	TRBV13	TRBD1	TRBJ2-2	CASSSNEPGQKYGELFF	TGTGCCAGCAGCTCAAACGAACCGGGACAGAAATACGGGGAGCTGTTTTTT
-	TRBV27	-	TRBJ1-2	CASSFGNNYGYTF	TGTGCCAGCAGTTTCGGAAATAACTATGGCTACACCTTC
-	TRBV15	TRBD1	TRBJ1-5	CATSRERGQGAGQPQHF	TGTGCCACCAGCAGAGAACGGGGACAGGGGGCGGGTCAGCCCCAGCATTTT
-	TRBV14	TRBD1	TRBJ1-4	CASSQEGGPTNEKLFF	TGTGCCAGCAGCCAAGAAGGGGGCCCAACTAATGAAAAACTGTTTTTT
-	TRBV27	-	TRBJ2-1	CASSQYNEQFF	TGTGCCAGCAGTCAGTACAATGAGCAGTTCTTC
-	TRBV11-2	TRBD2	TRBJ2-7	CASSFWAGDPRVEQYF	TGTGCCAGCAGCTTTTGGGCGGGAGATCCACGGGTCGAGCAGTACTTC
-	TRBV18	-	TRBJ2-7	CASSPGGSDYEQYF	TGTGCCAGCTCACCTGGGGGTAGCGACTACGAGCAGTACTTC
-	TRBV7-9	TRBD2	TRBJ2-1	CAGLTTSGYNEQFF	TGTGCCGGCCTCACGACTAGCGGCTACAATGAGCAGTTCTTC
-	TRBV7-6	-	TRBJ1-3	CASSPADGSGNTIYF	TGTGCCAGCAGCCCCGCAGACGGATCTGGAAACACCATATATTTT
-	TRBV11-3	TRBD1	TRBJ2-7	CASSIRTGGRVAGSYEQYF	TGTGCCAGCAGCATACGGACAGGGGGTAGAGTAGCGGGATCCTACGAGCAGTACTTC
-	TRBV7-9	-	TRBJ2-1	CASTPAYNEQFF	TGTGCCAGCACGCCAGCCTACAATGAGCAGTTCTTC
-	TRBV19	-	TRBJ2-1	CASSIGAPIYNEQFF	TGTGCCAGTAGTATCGGGGCCCCGATATACAATGAGCAGTTCTTC
-	TRBV9	TRBD2	TRBJ2-1	CASSVSGRAFYNEQFF	TGTGCCAGCAGCGTCAGCGGGAGGGCTTTTTACAATGAGCAGTTCTTC
-	TRBV4-3	-	TRBJ1-6	CASSQTTATYNSPLHF	TGCGCCAGCAGCCAAACGACAGCAACCTATAATTCACCCCTCCACTTT
once	TRBV19	TRBD1	TRBJ2-7	CASSIGTGSSYEQYF	TGTGCCAGTAGTATCGGGACAGGTTCCTCCTACGAGCAGTACTTC
-	TRBV15	-	TRBJ2-2	CATSRKSHTGELFF	TGTGCCACCAGCAGGAAAAGTCACACCGGGGAGCTGTTTTTT
-	TRBV7-8	TRBD2	TRBJ2-1	CASSPHQRGPYNEQFF	TGTGCCAGCAGCCCCCACCAGCGGGGGCCTTACAATGAGCAGTTCTTC
few	TRBV5-1	-	TRBJ1-1	CASSGQTNTEAFF	TGCGCCAGCAGCGGTCAGACGAACACTGAAGCTTTCTTT
-	TRBV13	TRBD2	TRBJ2-4	CASSRLAWGNIQYF	TGTGCCAGCAGCCGACTAGCGTGGGGGAACATTCAGTACTTC
once	TRBV9	-	TRBJ2-3	CASSVATSPDTQYF	TGTGCCAGCAGCGTAGCTACTTCCCCAGATACGCAGTATTTT
-	TRBV18	-	TRBJ2-7	CASSPRGRLWEQYF	TGTGCCAGCTCACCACGCGGCAGGTTGTGGGAGCAGTACTTC
-	TRBV5-6	TRBD2	TRBJ2-7	CASSLGTSVYEQYF	TGTGCCAGCAGCTTGGGGACTAGCGTCTACGAGCAGTACTTC
-	TRBV27	TRBD2	TRBJ2-7	CASSFSGTTYEQYF	TGTGCCAGCAGTTTTAGCGGGACTACCTACGAGCAGTACTTC
-	TRBV9	-	TRBJ2-5	CASSVEFGAEETQYF	TGTGCCAGCAGCGTAGAGTTCGGGGCAGAAGAGACCCAGTACTTC
-	TRBV4-1	TRBD2	TRBJ2-4	CASSLGTRENIQYF	TGCGCCAGCAGCCTCGGGACTAGGGAAAACATTCAGTACTTC
-	TRBV19	TRBD2	TRBJ2-1	CASSISSGTFDEQFF	TGTGCCAGTAGTATTTCTAGCGGGACCTTCGATGAGCAGTTCTTC
-	TRBV14	-	TRBJ1-3	CASSQEMGDSGNTIYF	TGTGCCAGCAGCCAAGAAATGGGGGATTCCGGAAACACCATATATTTT
few	TRBV6-5	-	TRBJ2-7	CASSLMHSYEQYF	TGTGCCAGCAGCCTGATGCACTCCTACGAGCAGTACTTC
-	TRBV7-9	TRBD1	TRBJ2-7	CASSLTGGREQYF	TGTGCCAGCAGCTTAACAGGGGGAAGGGAGCAGTACTTC
-	TRBV9	TRBD1	TRBJ2-7	CASSVGDRSGEQYF	TGTGCCAGCAGCGTAGGGGACAGGTCGGGTGAGCAGTACTTC
-	TRBV7-9	-	TRBJ1-1	CASSLVPGLGAMYTEAFF	TGTGCCAGCAGCCTCGTCCCGGGACTCGGGGCTATGTACACTGAAGCTTTCTTT